Listed below are T cell receptor beta chains from one sample, sequenced in a study of blood T cells in healthy people across ages. TCRdb called the 5' RACE reads again in MiXCR, with one record for every CDR3 protein. The table records more than 650,000 distinct CDR3 sequences, roughly 25% of them present only once. Another study also made use of these data, one on T cells of mothers and their children.

What was sequenced was blood. Receptors were obtained from a boy aged 10-17 years in good health. Both conserved end residues are part of each CDR3. The order of the fields is clone size, V gene, J gene, D gene, CDR3 protein, CDR3 DNA. D genes are given only for firm matches. Not all rows give a size; the values are once, few, many and, for expanded clones, a class.

clone_size: few; v_call: TRBV29-1; j_call: TRBJ2-6; d_call: NA; cdr3_aa: CSVFPGFTKAGANVLTF; cdr3_nt: TGCAGCGTATTTCCAGGGTTTACTAAAGCTGGGGCCAACGTCCTGACTTTC
clone_size: NA; v_call: TRBV14; j_call: TRBJ2-3; d_call: TRBD1; cdr3_aa: CASSQRRQGEYTDTQYF; cdr3_nt: TGTGCCAGCAGCCAGCGCCGACAGGGCGAATACACAGATACGCAGTATTTT
clone_size: few; v_call: TRBV4-1; j_call: TRBJ2-7; d_call: TRBD2; cdr3_aa: CASSISGVSSYEQYF; cdr3_nt: TGCGCCAGCAGCATTAGCGGGGTGAGCTCCTACGAGCAGTACTTC
clone_size: few; v_call: TRBV28; j_call: TRBJ1-2; d_call: NA; cdr3_aa: CASNGNYGYTF; cdr3_nt: TGTGCCAGCAATGGCAACTATGGCTACACCTTC
clone_size: NA; v_call: TRBV2; j_call: TRBJ1-4; d_call: NA; cdr3_aa: CASRGSGGKLFF; cdr3_nt: TGTGCCAGCAGGGGATCAGGAGGGAAACTGTTTTTT
clone_size: NA; v_call: TRBV29-1; j_call: TRBJ2-3; d_call: NA; cdr3_aa: CSVGKVNTQYF; cdr3_nt: TGCAGCGTTGGGAAGGTAAATACGCAGTATTTT
clone_size: NA; v_call: TRBV12-3/TRBV12-4; j_call: TRBJ1-3; d_call: TRBD1; cdr3_aa: CASTGARNTIYF; cdr3_nt: TGTGCCAGTACAGGGGCGAGAAACACCATATATTTT
clone_size: many; v_call: TRBV5-1; j_call: TRBJ2-7; d_call: TRBD1; cdr3_aa: CASSLGAGGPYEQYF; cdr3_nt: TGCGCCAGCAGCTTGGGGGCAGGGGGCCCCTACGAGCAGTACTTC
clone_size: few; v_call: TRBV3-1; j_call: TRBJ2-7; d_call: NA; cdr3_aa: CASSPLDPSYEQYF; cdr3_nt: TGTGCCAGCAGCCCCTTGGACCCGTCCTACGAGCAGTACTTC
clone_size: once; v_call: TRBV2; j_call: TRBJ1-4; d_call: TRBD1; cdr3_aa: CASSNRGLNEKLFF; cdr3_nt: TGTGCCAGCAGTAACAGGGGGCTTAATGAAAAACTGTTTTTT
clone_size: NA; v_call: TRBV20-1; j_call: TRBJ1-2; d_call: NA; cdr3_aa: CGAETGTPVYGYTF; cdr3_nt: TGCGGTGCTGAGACCGGGACTCCAGTCTATGGCTACACCTTC
clone_size: few; v_call: TRBV4-1; j_call: TRBJ2-5; d_call: NA; cdr3_aa: CASSQDTGVEETQYF; cdr3_nt: TGCGCCAGCAGCCAAGATACGGGGGTTGAGGAGACCCAGTACTTC
clone_size: NA; v_call: TRBV29-1; j_call: TRBJ1-4; d_call: TRBD1; cdr3_aa: CSVEDEGQALFF; cdr3_nt: TGCAGCGTTGAAGATGAGGGACAGGCACTGTTTTTT
clone_size: NA; v_call: TRBV28; j_call: TRBJ2-1; d_call: NA; cdr3_aa: CASSLEQGPYNEQFF; cdr3_nt: TGTGCCAGCAGTTTAGAACAGGGACCTTACAATGAGCAGTTCTTC
clone_size: few; v_call: TRBV27; j_call: TRBJ2-5; d_call: NA; cdr3_aa: CASSSAGPLQETQYF; cdr3_nt: TGTGCCAGCAGTTCAGCAGGGCCCCTCCAAGAGACCCAGTACTTC